The clone carrying this T cell receptor beta chain has only a few counts. The CDR3 covers 14 residues. V lost 7 bases, J lost 10 bases, and 10 bases stayed unmatched. The V gene's germline CDR1 is LNHDA and CDR2 SQIVND (reference sequence). This record comes from a study of T-cell reconstitution after alpha-beta-depleted transplantation in children. Unique molecular identifiers were used to barcode this TCRbeta library. In TCRdb, the PCR reads were re-called with MiXCR into one record per CDR3 protein. In the table there are 300,000 or so distinct CDR3 sequences, more than 8% of which are singletons. V is TRBV19 and J is TRBJ2-1; 10 bases align to TRBD2. This TCR derives from a human donor who donated a stem cell graft to a child with SCID. The input for sequencing was PBMCs from the stem cell graft donor, taken from the stem cell graft. The DNA for the CDR3 is TGTGCCAGTAATCAGCGGGGGGGCCTGGGGGAGCAGTTCTTC. As protein: CASNQRGGLGEQFF.